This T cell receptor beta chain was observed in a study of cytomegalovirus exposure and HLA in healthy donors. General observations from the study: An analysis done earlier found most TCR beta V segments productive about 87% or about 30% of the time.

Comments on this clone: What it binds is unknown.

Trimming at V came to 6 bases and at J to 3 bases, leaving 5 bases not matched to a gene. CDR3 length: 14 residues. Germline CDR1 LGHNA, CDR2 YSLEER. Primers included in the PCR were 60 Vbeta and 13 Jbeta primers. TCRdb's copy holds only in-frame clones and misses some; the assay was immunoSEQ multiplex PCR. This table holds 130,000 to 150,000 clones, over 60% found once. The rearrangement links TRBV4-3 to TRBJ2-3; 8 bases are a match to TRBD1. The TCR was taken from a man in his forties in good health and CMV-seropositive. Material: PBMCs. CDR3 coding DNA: TGCGCCAGCAGTTCAGGGACAGGAACAGATACGCAGTATTTT. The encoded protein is CASSSGTGTDTQYF.